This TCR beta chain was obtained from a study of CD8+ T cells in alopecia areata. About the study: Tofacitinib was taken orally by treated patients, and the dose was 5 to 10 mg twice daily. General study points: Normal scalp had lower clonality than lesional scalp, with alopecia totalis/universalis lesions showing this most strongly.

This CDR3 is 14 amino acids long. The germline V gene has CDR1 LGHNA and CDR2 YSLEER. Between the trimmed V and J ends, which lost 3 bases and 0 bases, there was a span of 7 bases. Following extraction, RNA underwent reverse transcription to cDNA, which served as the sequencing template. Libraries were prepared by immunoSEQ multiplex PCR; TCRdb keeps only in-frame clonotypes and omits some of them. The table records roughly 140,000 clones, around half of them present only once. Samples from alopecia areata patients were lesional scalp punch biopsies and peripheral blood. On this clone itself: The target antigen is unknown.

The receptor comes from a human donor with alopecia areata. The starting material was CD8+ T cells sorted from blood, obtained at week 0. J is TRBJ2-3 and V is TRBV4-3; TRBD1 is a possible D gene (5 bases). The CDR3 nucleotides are TGCGCCAGCAGCCACCAGGGAAGCACAGATACGCAGTATTTT. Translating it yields CASSHQGSTDTQYF.